These 21 T cell receptor beta chains were sequenced from one sample in a study of glioma-infiltrating T cells after dendritic cell vaccination. TCRdb keeps only in-frame clones here, not all; method: immunoSEQ multiplex PCR. The table has tens of thousands of clones, 82% seen once. This material consisted of blood, taken before dendritic cell vaccination. The receptors here all came from a human donor with glioblastoma.

The rearrangement joins TRBV19 to TRBJ2-7, with 7 positions matching TRBD2. The germline V gene encodes CDR1 LNHDA and CDR2 SQIVND (reference sequence). Trimming cost V 3 bases and J 1 base; bases outside gene matches: 6. The CDR3 spans 15 residues. The CDR3 DNA sequence: TGTGCCAGTAGTATTACCGGGGGGACGTCCTACGAGCAGTACTTC. This codes for CASSITGGTSYEQYF.

This chain joins TRBV7-3 and TRBJ1-1, with unresolved D. V was trimmed by 5 bases and J by 0 bases, leaving 10 bases between them. The CDR3 loop spans 14 amino acids. Germline V lookup: CDR1 SGHTA, CDR2 FQGTGA. The CDR3 nucleotides are TGTGCCAGCAGCCCCCAGGCGATGAACACTGAAGCTTTCTTT. Translation gives CASSPQAMNTEAFF.

The rearrangement joins TRBV5-6 to TRBJ2-3, with D possibly TRBD2 on 6 matching bases. The CDR3 spans 16 residues. Germline loops: CDR1 SGHDT, CDR2 YYEEEE. The V gene lost 6 bases and the J gene lost 1 base, with 18 bases spanning the gap. The CDR3: CASNRVAVRGTDTQYF. The CDR3 DNA sequence: TGTGCCAGCAACAGAGTAGCGGTCCGGGGCACAGATACGCAGTATTTT.

The genes are TRBV30 and TRBJ2-3, with 10 bases aligning to TRBD1. Per germline, CDR1 GTSNPN and CDR2 SVGIG (reference sequence). J lost 2 bases, V lost 0 bases, and 14 bases had no gene match. The CDR3 has 19 amino acids. The CDR3 spells CAWSVGQGMTRPNTDTQYF. CDR3 nucleotide sequence: TGTGCCTGGAGTGTGGGACAGGGGATGACCCGACCAAACACAGATACGCAGTATTTT.

This chain links TRBV10-1 with TRBJ2-2; TRBD2 aligns across 12 bases. Unmatched junction bases numbered 6, after V lost 10 bases and J lost 0 bases. This CDR3 spans 16 amino acids. The V gene's germline CDR1 is WNHNN and CDR2 SYGVQD (reference sequence). The CDR3: CATSTSGRTNTGELFF. The CDR3 DNA reads TGCGCCACCTCGACTAGCGGGAGAACGAACACCGGGGAGCTGTTTTTT.

The chain carries TRBV19 and TRBJ2-7; D is perhaps TRBD2 (6 bases). CDR3 length: 14 residues. Trimming took off 7 bases at V and 3 bases at J, with 16 bases between the two ends. CDR1 and CDR2 (germline): LNHDA, SQIVND (reference sequence). The CDR3 bases are TGTGCCAGTAATCGATGTCCCGGGAGCTACGAGCAGTACGTC. Encoded protein: CASNRCPGSYEQYV.

The chain joins TRBV14 to TRBJ2-1, with 7 bases identical to TRBD1. The CDR3 consists of 17 residues. Trimming at V came to 4 bases and at J to 4 bases, leaving 13 bases not matched to a gene. Per the germline V gene, CDR1 is SGHDN and CDR2 is FVKESK. The CDR3 region has the DNA TGTGCCAGCAGCCCTTTAACAGGGGCAAGAGTTTACAATGAGCAGTTCTTC. The encoded protein is CASSPLTGARVYNEQFF.

The chain couples TRBV18 to TRBJ2-7; 9 bases line up with TRBD1. Germline V gene sequence: CDR1 KGHSH, CDR2 LQKENI. The trim removed 3 bases at V and 3 bases at J, leaving 3 bases unmatched. The CDR3 has 14 amino acids. This chain's CDR3 is CASSPRQGVYEQYF. The DNA of the CDR3 is TGTGCCAGCTCACCTCGACAGGGGGTCTACGAGCAGTACTTC.

The rearrangement links TRBV28 to TRBJ2-7, with TRBD1 matching over 11 bases. The V gene end was trimmed by 5 bases and the J gene end by 4 bases; junction bases not matched to a gene: 10. CDR1 MDHEN and CDR2 SYDVKM come from the germline V gene. The CDR3 is 16 residues long. CDR3 loop: CASSPQGTGGPYEQYF. CDR3 DNA: TGTGCCAGCAGTCCACAGGGGACAGGGGGTCCTTACGAGCAGTACTTC.

The chain combines TRBV30 with TRBJ2-7, with TRBD2 matching 9 bases. Trimming removed 2 bases from V and 3 bases from J; junction bases left unmatched: 5. The CDR3 is 14 amino acids. In germline, CDR1 is GTSNPN, CDR2 SVGIG (reference sequence). The CDR3 protein is CAWSRGSGSYEQYV. The CDR3 DNA follows: TGTGCCTGGAGTCGTGGTAGCGGGAGCTACGAGCAGTACGTC.

The CDR3 region has the DNA TGTGCCAGCAGCCGCGGACTAGCGGGAGGGCCCATTGGCGATGAGCAGTTCTTC. This gives the protein CASSRGLAGGPIGDEQFF. The chain links TRBV5-4 to TRBJ2-1, with TRBD2 matching over 15 bases. The V gene end was trimmed by 4 bases and the J gene end by 8 bases; junction bases not matched to a gene: 13. Germline CDR1 is SGHNT and CDR2 is YYREEE (reference sequence). The CDR3 loop spans 18 amino acids.

This clone was seen more than once but under ten times. The chain uses TRBV4-1 and TRBJ2-5; D may be TRBD2 (7 bases). V gave up 6 bases and J gave up 7 bases, with 33 bases separating them. Germline V CDR1 and CDR2: MGHRA, YSYEKL. The CDR3 is 19 amino acids. CDR3 region: CASRPGGALGLHEGGTQYF. As DNA, the CDR3 is TGCGCCAGCAGACCTGGGGGGGCTCTTGGACTTCACGAAGGGGGGACCCAGTACTTC.

The genes are TRBV7-7 and TRBJ1-6; D uncertain. Germline CDR1 and CDR2: SSHAT and FNYEAQ (reference sequence). V lost 1 base, J lost 10 bases, and 8 bases lay in between. This CDR3 is 13 amino acids long. CDR3 in DNA: TGTGCCAGCAGCTTAGAAGAGCGGTCACCCCTCCACTTT. Amino acid sequence: CASSLEERSPLHF.

This clone showed up just a few times. This chain connects TRBV4-1 to TRBJ1-5; TRBD1 is a possible D gene (5 bases). The CDR3 consists of 15 residues. In germline, CDR1 is MGHRA, CDR2 YSYEKL. Trimming took off 5 bases at V and 4 bases at J, with 15 bases between the two ends. This CDR3 is CASSSQDGKNQPQHF. The CDR3 DNA reads TGCGCCAGCAGCTCACAGGATGGGAAAAATCAGCCCCAGCATTTT.

Only a few counts were recorded for this clone. The chain has TRBV19 and TRBJ1-1, with TRBD1 matching 8 bases. Losses at the gene ends were 6 bases for V and 2 bases for J; bases not matched to a gene: 8. The CDR3 sequence is 15 residues long. Germline V gene sequence: CDR1 LNHDA, CDR2 SQIVND (reference sequence). The CDR3 nucleotides are TGTGCCAGTAGGTCCCAGGGGGCGGGTAACACTGAAGCTTTCTTT. It codes for CASRSQGAGNTEAFF.

The V gene is TRBV21-1, the J gene TRBJ2-1; no DNA check was done on the table's D call, TRBD2. TRBV21-1 is a listed pseudogene. The CDR3 contains 17 residues. CDR3 protein: CASSKSGTKRIYNEQFF. CDR3 DNA: TGTGCCAGCAGCAAATCGGGGACTAAGCGGATCTACAATGAGCAGTTCTTC.

The chain joins TRBV28 to TRBJ1-4; 7 bases are shared with TRBD1. Germline CDR1 and CDR2: MDHEN and SYDVKM. V dropped 7 bases and J dropped 2; count of bases not matched to a gene: 4. This CDR3 has 14 amino acids. The CDR3 DNA reads as TGTGCCAGCATAGAGGGGGCGACTAATGAAAAACTGTTTTTT. Protein sequence: CASIEGATNEKLFF.

The genes are TRBV5-8 and TRBJ2-7; D is ambiguous. Trimming left V 0 bases short and J 2 bases short, with 6 bases between. Germline V lookup: CDR1 SGHTS, CDR2 YDEGEE. This CDR3 has 13 residues. This CDR3 is CASSLDYAYEQYV. The CDR3 coding sequence is TGTGCCAGCAGCTTGGACTACGCCTACGAGCAGTACGTC.

About this clone itself: A junction boundary mismatches the germline segment, possibly from a read error. The chain has TRBV6-1 and TRBJ1-5; D is unclear. CDR3 length equals 14 residues. Germline CDR1 is MNHNS and CDR2 is SASEGT. The CDR3, as DNA: TGTGCAAGCAAGATCAGAAGCGCTAATCAGCCCCAGCATTTT. This translates into CASKIRSANQPQHF.

The chain recombines TRBV6-5 with TRBJ2-5, with 10 bases identical to TRBD2. The V gene's germline CDR1 is MNHEY and CDR2 SVGAGI. The junction had 1 base not matched to a gene; V was cut back by 2 bases and J by 4 bases. CDR3 length: 14 amino acids. In DNA, the CDR3 is TGTGCCAGCAGTTACATAGCGGGAGGAGAGACCCAGTACTTC. Protein: CASSYIAGGETQYF.

This clone was picked up a small number of times. J is TRBJ2-7 and V is TRBV7-8; 12 bases map to TRBD2. The CDR3 covers 15 residues. Germline CDR1 reads SGHVS; CDR2 reads FQNEAQ. V lost 5 bases to trimming and J lost 6 bases; unmatched junction nucleotides: 8. As DNA, the CDR3 is TGTGCCAGCAGCCCTCTAGCGGGAGGGTTTGGCGAGCAGTACGTC. Translation: CASSPLAGGFGEQYV.